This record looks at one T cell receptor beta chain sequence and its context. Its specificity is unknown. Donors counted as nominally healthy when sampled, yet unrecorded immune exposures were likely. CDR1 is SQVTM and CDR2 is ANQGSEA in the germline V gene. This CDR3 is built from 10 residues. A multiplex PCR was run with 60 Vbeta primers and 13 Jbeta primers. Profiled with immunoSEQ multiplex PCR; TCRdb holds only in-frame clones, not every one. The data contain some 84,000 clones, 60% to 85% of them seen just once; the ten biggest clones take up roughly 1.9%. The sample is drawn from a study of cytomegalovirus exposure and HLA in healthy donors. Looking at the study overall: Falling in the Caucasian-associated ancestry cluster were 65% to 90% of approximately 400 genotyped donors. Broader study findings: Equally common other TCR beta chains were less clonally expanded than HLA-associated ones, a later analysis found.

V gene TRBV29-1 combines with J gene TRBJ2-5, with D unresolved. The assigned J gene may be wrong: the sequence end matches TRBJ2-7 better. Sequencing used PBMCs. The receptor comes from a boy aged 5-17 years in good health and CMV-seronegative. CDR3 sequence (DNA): TGCAGCGTCGCGAGCTACGAGCAGTACTTC. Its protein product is CSVASYEQYF.